This T cell receptor beta chain was documented in a study of Ad26.COV2.S vaccination and SARS-CoV-2 variants. About the research overall: Into the muscle, Ad26.COV2.S was dosed once or twice, 56 days apart.

The assay was immunoSEQ multiplex PCR, and TCRdb's table has in-frame clones only and misses some. This table holds more than 400,000 clones, less than 95% found once. After removal of 6 bases from V and 2 bases from J, the junction contained 6 bases not matched to a gene. The CDR3 sequence is 14 residues long. CDR1 is MNHEY and CDR2 is SVGAGI in the germline V gene. Treatment indicated: roughly 18 received Ad26.COV2.S at low or high dose, single or two shots; 5 received placebo; per-sample allocation not given. Sampling happened 63 days after the first vaccine or placebo injection. This clonotype was obtained from a person between 18 and 65 years old who received the Ad26.COV2.S COVID-19 vaccine or a placebo. The chain recombines TRBV6-5 with TRBJ2-7; 8 nucleotides align to TRBD2. Specimen: peripheral blood, collected in a trial of Ad26.COV2.S vaccine versus placebo. In DNA, the CDR3 is TGTGCCAGCAGAGTGACTAGCGCCACCTACGAGCAGTACTTC. Protein: CASRVTSATYEQYF.